This TCR beta chain was retrieved from a study of CD4 T cell repertoires in COVID-19. About this clone itself: Other DNA sequences in the sample encode the same CDR3.

Method: immunoSEQ multiplex PCR; TCRdb's copy keeps in-frame clones and lacks some. The top ten hold approximately 0.6% of the sample, which has tens of thousands of clones, approximately 83% seen once. Losses at the gene ends were 6 bases for V and 4 bases for J; bases not matched to a gene: 4. Germline CDR1 is MNHEY and CDR2 is SVGAGI. The CDR3 has 13 residues. The rearrangement uses TRBV6-5 and TRBJ2-5; 8 nucleotides agree with TRBD2. Specimen: CD4+ T cells from peripheral blood, collected after recovery from COVID-19. The sequence derives from a human donor who had COVID-19. In nucleotides, the CDR3 is TGTGCCAGCAGCGCCGGGGGGGCAGAGACCCAGTACTTC. Translated, it gives CASSAGGAETQYF.